This TCR beta chain was recovered during a study of blood T cells in healthy people across ages (dated by TCRdb to about 2015). The study in broad terms: In model experiments, template switching captured about one uniquely barcoded TCR beta cDNA molecule for every two T cells. The study measured age-related changes in TCR beta repertoire diversity using deep sequencing normalized with unique cDNA molecular identifiers. Donors were grouped into four age groups: young (average 16 years), middle-aged (39), aged (62) and long-lived (about 90). To avoid experimental bias, donors of different ages were spread randomly across the sequencing lanes. Using the same blood draw, the study looked at two additional independent replicas of 1 million unique cDNA reads for two donors, one aged 18 to 30 and the other aged 80 or older.

Study-level results and caveats: As age increased, observed TCR beta diversity per million T cells dropped in a roughly linear way, and a significant reduction was already evident by age about 40. The long-lived group showed more naive CD4+ T cells, fewer expanded clones and increased TCR diversity than the aged group, suggesting age selection. Estimates of total diversity from one million sequenced T cells were regarded as lower bounds and underestimates. Bulk unsorted PBMC profiling prevented conclusive comparison of naive and antigen-experienced compartments. There was a strong correlation between observed TCR beta diversity and the percentage of naive T cells measured by flow cytometry. The CMV infection status of donors was not known, potentially confounding age-related changes in expanded clonotypes.

The roughly 39 donors, aged about 6 to 90 years, were systemically healthy Caucasian individuals from Russia. Approximately 11 milliliters of peripheral blood were drawn from each donor into EDTA-treated Vacutainer tubes. Ficoll-Paque density-gradient centrifugation was used to isolate PBMCs, with at least 7 million obtained per sample. Trizol reagent was used to extract total RNA from the PBMCs, yielding at least 6 micrograms per sample. For every donor, an aliquot of PBMCs went through flow cytometry to measure the percentages of naive CD45RAhigh/CD27high T cells. From a lookup of the germline V gene, CDR1 and CDR2 are ENHRY and SYGVKD. From its cysteine to its phenylalanine, the CDR3 spans 16 amino acids. Of the read, only the CDR3 DNA is kept; its 48 bases are in frame from base 1. With regard to this clonotype: There is no known antigen for this receptor. A read error may account for a junction end that differs from germline.

The library was produced with 5' RACE. Sequencing was performed on an Illumina HiSeq 2500. A second PCR of roughly 6 to 11 cycles was performed with a sample-barcoded 5' primer and a J-beta primer mix. A unique molecular identifier was introduced onto each TCR beta cDNA molecule by a template-switch 5' adaptor carrying 12 random nucleotides. At least 2.5 million CDR3-containing paired-end reads were obtained from each sample. The Mint cDNA synthesis kit, primed by a TRBC-specific oligonucleotide, was used to synthesize first-strand cDNA from all RNA. All cDNA was treated with uracil-DNA glycosylase and then went through a first 18-cycle PCR with the universal primers M1SS and BC2_uni_R. The paper's data handling went like this. Normalization of each sample was performed by random selection of 1 million high-quality reads, each carrying a distinct molecular identifier. Instead of being binned into consensus sequences, reads with shared molecular identifiers were discarded. MiTCR, with a Q25 quality threshold and the strictest error-elimination algorithm, was used for CDR3 identification, clonotype clustering and error correction. Lower-bound total TCR beta diversity was estimated with a nonparametric unseen species model using Euler transformation. The raw public reads went through TCRdb reprocessing: fastp at Q25, MiXCR clone calling, in-frame beta chains kept. Rows are combined by CDR3 protein, so each entry shows the most common genes and DNA. These V and J calls originate from TCRdb's pipeline instead of the authors' own analysis. Recorded for this sample are roughly 1.7 million distinct CDR3 sequences; 30% to 35% of them occurred a single time. The ten most abundant clones make up about 10% of the sample.

This chain joins TRBV10-3 to TRBJ2-1, with 13 junctional bases fitting TRBD2. The clonotype originates from a woman in her thirties in good health. Sequenced sample: blood. The encoded CDR3 is CATSESRLAGGHERFF. The DNA is TGTGCCACCAGTGAGTCTAGACTAGCGGGGGGCCATGAGCGGTTCTTC.